The next 24 T cell receptor beta chains were all read from a single sample in a study of CD8+CD57+ T cells in acquired aplastic anemia. Whoever was chosen for sequencing had shown CD8+CD57+ cell expansion by flow cytometry. For CDR3 and TCR beta VDJ profiling, genomic DNA was the template used. MiXCR, run by TCRdb on the reads, gives a single entry per CDR3 protein. The sample lists over 150,000 distinct CDR3 sequences, around half occurring once. Sequenced input: sorted CD4+, CD8+, or CD8+CD57+ T cells (not recorded which) from PBMCs. These receptors all come from a human donor with aplastic anemia.

This clonotype was counted ten times or more. This chain links TRBV16 with TRBJ1-4; no reliable D call. Germline loops: CDR1 KGHSY, CDR2 FQNENV. The germline V and J ends were trimmed by 5 bases and 5 bases, with 12 bases remaining between them. The CDR3 length is 14 residues. CDR3 coding DNA: TGTGCCAGCAGCTTAGACGGACGGAATGAAAAACTGTTTTTT. This gives the protein CASSLDGRNEKLFF.

CDR3 residues: CASSIQGSGDSPLHF. Here the CDR3 DNA reads TGTGCCAGTAGTATTCAGGGGTCTGGTGATTCACCCCTCCACTTT. This chain connects TRBV19 to TRBJ1-6, with D maybe TRBD1 (6 bases). With 3 bases removed from V and 8 bases from J, the gap between germline ends came to 14 bases. CDR1 and CDR2 (germline): LNHDA, SQIVND (reference sequence). CDR3 length: 15 amino acids.

As to this clonotype: One end of the junction does not line up with germline, which may come from a read error. This chain links TRBV15 with TRBJ2-3; 7 nucleotides align to TRBD1. This CDR3 comprises 16 residues. Germline assignment: CDR1 LNHNV and CDR2 YYDKDF (reference sequence). The DNA of the CDR3 is TGTGCCACCAGCAGTGATCGGGACAGATACACAGATACGCAGAATTTT. Translated: CATSSDRDRYTDTQNF.

The chain links TRBV18 to TRBJ1-4, with D maybe TRBD1 (5 bases). Trimming removed 3 bases at V and 8 bases at J, with 13 bases between. Germline V gene sequence: CDR1 KGHSH, CDR2 LQKENI. CDR3 length equals 14 residues. CDR3: CASSPRGAEEKLFF. CDR3 sequence (DNA): TGTGCCAGCTCACCGAGAGGGGCAGAGGAAAAACTGTTTTTT.

With respect to this clonotype: The missing conserved phenylalanine or tryptophan at the end of this CDR3 makes a read error likely. J is TRBJ2-3 and V is TRBV12-3 or TRBV12-4; D not resolved. V was trimmed by 3 bases and J by 3 bases, leaving 4 bases between them. The CDR3 spans 12 residues. CDR3 DNA sequence: TGTGCCAGCAGTTTTTCAACAGATACGCAGTATTCT. Translating it yields CASSFSTDTQYS.

The rearrangement links TRBV10-3 to TRBJ1-2, with D possibly TRBD1 on 6 matching bases. This CDR3 is built from 13 residues. With 10 bases removed from V and 4 bases from J, the gap between germline ends came to 16 bases. Per germline, CDR1 ENHRY and CDR2 SYGVKD. In DNA form, the CDR3 reads TGTGCCACCGGCGGGGACAAGAGCTATGGCTACACCTTC. It yields the protein CATGGDKSYGYTF.

Sample share makes this clonotype medium-sized. The chain combines TRBV19 with TRBJ1-1; D uncertain. V was clipped by 6 bases and J by 10 bases, with 18 bases between them. CDR1 and CDR2 from the germline V gene are LNHDA and SQIVND (reference sequence). The CDR3 consists of 13 residues. CDR3 coding DNA: TGTGCCAGTAGCAATTTGGGGAGGTTTGGAGCTTTCTTT. Protein: CASSNLGRFGAFF.

Only one count was recorded for this clonotype. This sequence joins TRBV24-1 and TRBJ1-2; D remains unclear. The CDR3 runs 15 residues. In germline, CDR1 is KGHDR, CDR2 SFDVKD. Trimming cost V 2 bases and J 0 bases, with 9 bases left between them. In nucleotides, the CDR3 is TGTGCCACCAGTGATTCAAATAAGGCTAACTATGGCTACACCTTC. Amino acids: CATSDSNKANYGYTF.

Sample share makes this clonotype medium-sized. The chain recombines TRBV10-3 with TRBJ2-2; 8 bases are shared with TRBD1. V gave up 2 bases and J gave up 1 base; unmatched junction bases: 3. Germline values: CDR1 ENHRY, CDR2 SYGVKD. The CDR3 contains 16 residues. The CDR3, as DNA: TGTGCCATCAGTGAGGGCAGGGGGCTGAACACCGGGGAGCTGTTTTTT. Translated, it gives CAISEGRGLNTGELFF.

J is TRBJ2-7 and V is TRBV7-8, with TRBD1 matching over 7 bases. Germline values: CDR1 SGHVS, CDR2 FQNEAQ. After removal of 1 base from V and 2 bases from J, the junction contained 14 bases not matched to a gene. The CDR3 runs to 18 residues. The CDR3 protein is CASSLVTADRLNTYEQYF. CDR3 bases: TGTGCCAGCAGCTTAGTGACCGCGGACAGGTTGAATACCTACGAGCAGTACTTC.

The rearrangement links TRBV5-1 to TRBJ2-7; perhaps TRBD2 as D (5 bases). Germline V gene sequence: CDR1 SGHRS, CDR2 YFSETQ. This CDR3 is built from 12 residues. V was cut by 4 bases and J by 5 bases, with 10 bases left in between. The CDR3 bases are TGCGCCAGCAGCGAGGGCAACCACGAGCAGTACTTC. Its protein is CASSEGNHEQYF.

This clonotype was seen a handful of times. The chain links TRBV27 to TRBJ2-3, with D possibly matching TRBD2 (6 bases). Trimming shortened V by 1 base and J by 5 bases, and 16 bases separated the two germline ends. In germline, CDR1 is MNHEY, CDR2 SMNVEV (reference sequence). The CDR3 is made up of 16 amino acids. The CDR3 sequence is CASSLYSSRDGDTQYF. The CDR3 DNA follows: TGTGCCAGCAGTTTATACAGTTCGCGGGATGGAGATACGCAGTATTTT.

The rearrangement joins TRBV6-1 to TRBJ2-1; TRBD1 matches 10 bases. Germline assignment: CDR1 MNHNS and CDR2 SASEGT. J was trimmed by 9 bases and V by 7 bases; bases with no gene match: 15. CDR3 size: 16 residues. The CDR3 protein is CASTQSGTGVYGEQFF. CDR3 nucleotides: TGTGCCAGCACCCAATCCGGGACAGGGGTTTATGGTGAGCAGTTCTTC.

This chain uses TRBV20-1 with TRBJ2-7, with D maybe TRBD1 (6 bases). This CDR3 is 14 amino acids long. Trimming removed 6 bases from V and 3 bases from J, with 18 bases in between. CDR1 DFQATT and CDR2 SNEGSKA come from the germline V gene (reference sequence). The CDR3: CSATLGTRNYEQYF. Here the CDR3 DNA reads TGCAGTGCAACTCTCGGGACACGGAACTACGAGCAGTACTTC.

This clonotype was counted at least ten times. The V call is TRBV10-3, the J call TRBJ2-7, with 9 bases aligning to TRBD1. The CDR3 totals 15 residues. Losses at the gene ends were 2 bases for V and 5 bases for J; bases not matched to a gene: 7. The germline gives CDR1 ENHRY, CDR2 SYGVKD. The CDR3 nucleotides read TGTGCCATCAGTGAGCCAGGGACAGGGCTTGACGAGCAGTACTTC. Its protein is CAISEPGTGLDEQYF.

The chain carries TRBV2 and TRBJ2-1; D remains ambiguous. This CDR3 comprises 15 residues. Germline CDR1 reads SNHLY; CDR2 reads FYNNEI. Trimming removed 6 bases from V and 0 bases from J, with 12 bases in between. CDR3 sequence reads: CASRNRLSSYNEQFF. As DNA, the CDR3 is TGTGCCAGCAGGAACCGTCTCAGCTCCTACAATGAGCAGTTCTTC.

The CDR3, as DNA: TGTGCCAGCAGCTTAGCTAGGAATCGGGGGAGCTCCTACAATGAGCAGTTCTTC. This encodes CASSLARNRGSSYNEQFF. This sequence joins TRBV11-1 and TRBJ2-1; a weak D match, TRBD2 (6 bases). Germline V lookup: CDR1 SGHAT, CDR2 FQDESV (reference sequence). This CDR3 has 18 amino acids. V was cut by 0 bases and J by 0 bases, with 15 bases left in between.

There are many counts of this clonotype. The V call is TRBV3-1, the J call TRBJ1-1; the match to TRBD1 covers 7 bases. The germline CDR1 and CDR2 sequences are LGHDT and YNNKEL (reference sequence). This CDR3 has 13 residues. The ends lost 1 base at V and 10 bases at J; junction bases unmatched: 6. CDR3 bases: TGTGCCAGCAGCCAAGGTTGGAACAGGGGAGCTTTCTTT. It specifies CASSQGWNRGAFF.

There are a few counts of this clonotype. The CDR3 DNA follows: TGTGCCACCAGTGATTTCAGGCCAGCAAGCACCGGGGAGCTGTTTTTT. This sequence encodes CATSDFRPASTGELFF. This chain connects TRBV24-1 to TRBJ2-2; D is unclear. The CDR3 is 16 residues long. Germline V gene data show CDR1 as KGHDR and CDR2 as SFDVKD. With 1 base removed from V and 4 bases from J, the gap between germline ends came to 12 bases.

This clonotype appeared a few times. The chain joins TRBV2 to TRBJ2-1; a possible D gene is TRBD2 (6 bases). Trimming took off 2 bases at V and 8 bases at J, with 16 bases between the two ends. CDR3 length equals 15 residues. Germline V CDR1 and CDR2: SNHLY, FYNNEI. In DNA form, the CDR3 reads TGTGCCAGCAGTGAATCTCGGGGGAAGCGGTATGAGCAGTTCTTC. This sequence encodes CASSESRGKRYEQFF.

The chain carries TRBV7-8 and TRBJ2-7, with TRBD2 matching over 7 bases. J gave up 2 bases and V 5 bases, and 6 bases lay outside the gene matches. Germline V gives CDR1 SGHVS, CDR2 FQNEAQ. The CDR3 has 14 residues. The CDR3 coding sequence is TGTGCCAGCAGCCCGAGCGGGAAACCCTACGAGCAGTACTTC. This sequence encodes CASSPSGKPYEQYF.

The chain combines TRBV9 with TRBJ1-6; D not resolved. There are 13 residues in the CDR3. Looked up from germline, CDR1 is SGDLS and CDR2 is YYNGEE. Trimming shortened V by 0 bases and J by 9 bases, and 7 bases separated the two germline ends. CDR3 sequence: CASSVGGGSPLHF. Here the CDR3 DNA reads TGTGCCAGCAGCGTAGGCGGCGGTTCACCCCTCCACTTT.

With regard to this clonotype: Germline and junction disagree at one end, which may indicate a read error. This chain links TRBV19 with TRBJ1-3; D not certain. The CDR3 has 10 residues. The germline V gene encodes CDR1 LNHDA and CDR2 SQIVND (reference sequence). The CDR3 DNA follows: TGTGCCAGTAGTAGCTCCGGCCAAGATTTT. Amino acid sequence: CASSSSGQDF.

The J gene is TRBJ1-2, the V gene TRBV2; D is unclear. Germline V gene sequence: CDR1 SNHLY, CDR2 FYNNEI. CDR3 length equals 15 residues. V lost 6 bases to trimming and J lost 4 bases, with 18 bases between them. The DNA for the CDR3 is TGTGCCAGCAGGTTGAACAGCCGTCTCCCCTATGGCTACACCTTC. This translates into CASRLNSRLPYGYTF.